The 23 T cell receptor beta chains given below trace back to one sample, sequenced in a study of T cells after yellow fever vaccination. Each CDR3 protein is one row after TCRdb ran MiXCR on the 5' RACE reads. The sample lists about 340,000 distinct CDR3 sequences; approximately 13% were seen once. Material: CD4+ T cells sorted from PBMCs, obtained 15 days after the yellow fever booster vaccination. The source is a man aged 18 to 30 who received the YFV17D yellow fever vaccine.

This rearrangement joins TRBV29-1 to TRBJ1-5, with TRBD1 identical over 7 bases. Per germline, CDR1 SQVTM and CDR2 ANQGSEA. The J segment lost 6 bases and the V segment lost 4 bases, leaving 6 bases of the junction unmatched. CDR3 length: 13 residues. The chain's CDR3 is CSVADRTSQPQHF. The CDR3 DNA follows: TGCAGCGTTGCGGACAGGACAAGTCAGCCCCAGCATTTT. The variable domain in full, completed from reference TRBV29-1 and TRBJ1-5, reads SAVISQKPSRDICQRGTSLTIQCQVDSQVTMMFWYRQQPGQSLTLIATANQGSEATYESGFVIDKFPISRPNLTFSTLTVSNMSPEDSSIYLCSVADRTSQPQHFGDGTRLSIL.

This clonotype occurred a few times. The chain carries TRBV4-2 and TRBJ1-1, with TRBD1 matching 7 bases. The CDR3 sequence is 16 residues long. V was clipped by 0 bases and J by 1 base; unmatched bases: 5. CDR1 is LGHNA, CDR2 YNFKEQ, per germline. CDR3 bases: TGTGCCAGCAGCCAAGAGCGGGCAGGGGGGAACACTGAAGCTTTCTTT. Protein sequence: CASSQERAGGNTEAFF.

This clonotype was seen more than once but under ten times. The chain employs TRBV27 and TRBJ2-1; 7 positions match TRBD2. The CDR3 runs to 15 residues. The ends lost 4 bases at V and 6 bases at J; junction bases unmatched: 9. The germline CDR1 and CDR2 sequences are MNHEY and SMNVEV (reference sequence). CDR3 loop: CASSSGDASGNEQFF. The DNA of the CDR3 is TGTGCCAGCAGTTCCGGGGACGCTAGCGGCAATGAGCAGTTCTTC.

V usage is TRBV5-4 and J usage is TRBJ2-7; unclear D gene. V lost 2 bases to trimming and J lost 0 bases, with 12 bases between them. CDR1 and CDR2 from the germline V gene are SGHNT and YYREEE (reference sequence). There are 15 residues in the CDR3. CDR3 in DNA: TGTGCCAGCAGCTTCGGAAGGGATAGCTCCTACGAGCAGTACTTC. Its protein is CASSFGRDSSYEQYF.

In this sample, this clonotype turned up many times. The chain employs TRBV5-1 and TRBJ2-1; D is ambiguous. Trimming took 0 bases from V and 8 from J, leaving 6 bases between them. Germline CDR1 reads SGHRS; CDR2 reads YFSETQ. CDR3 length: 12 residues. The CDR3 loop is CASSLAWDEQFF. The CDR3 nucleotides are TGCGCCAGCAGCTTGGCATGGGATGAGCAGTTCTTC.

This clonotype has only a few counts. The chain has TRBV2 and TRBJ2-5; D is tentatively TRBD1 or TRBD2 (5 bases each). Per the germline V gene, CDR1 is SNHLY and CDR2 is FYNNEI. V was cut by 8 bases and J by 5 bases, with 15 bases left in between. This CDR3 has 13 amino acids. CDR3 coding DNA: TGTGCCAGCTCTCGGGAAGAGGGGGAGACCCAGTACTTC. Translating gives CASSREEGETQYF.

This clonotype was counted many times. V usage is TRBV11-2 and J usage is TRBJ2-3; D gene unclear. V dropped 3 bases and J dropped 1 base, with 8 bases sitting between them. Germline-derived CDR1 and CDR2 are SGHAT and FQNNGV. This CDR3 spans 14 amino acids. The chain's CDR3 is CASSLQAGTDTQYF. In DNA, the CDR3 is TGTGCCAGCAGCTTGCAGGCGGGCACAGATACGCAGTATTTT.

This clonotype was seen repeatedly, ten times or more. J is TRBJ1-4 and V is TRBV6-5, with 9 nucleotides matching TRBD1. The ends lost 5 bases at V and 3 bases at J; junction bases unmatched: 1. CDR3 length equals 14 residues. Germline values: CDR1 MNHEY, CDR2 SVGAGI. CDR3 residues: CASSRTGANEKLFF. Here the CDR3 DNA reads TGTGCCAGCAGTCGGACAGGGGCTAATGAAAAACTGTTTTTT.

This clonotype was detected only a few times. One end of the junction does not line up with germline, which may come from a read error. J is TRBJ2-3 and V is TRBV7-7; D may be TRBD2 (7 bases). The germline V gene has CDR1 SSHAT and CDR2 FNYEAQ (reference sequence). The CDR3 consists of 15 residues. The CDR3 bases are TGTGCTAGCAGCCCGGGGAGGGGGTCGACAGATACGCAGTATTTT. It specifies CASSPGRGSTDTQYF.

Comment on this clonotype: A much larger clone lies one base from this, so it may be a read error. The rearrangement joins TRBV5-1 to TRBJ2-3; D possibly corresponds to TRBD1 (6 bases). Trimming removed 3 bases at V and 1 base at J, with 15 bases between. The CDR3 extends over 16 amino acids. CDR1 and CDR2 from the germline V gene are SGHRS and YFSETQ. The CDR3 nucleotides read TGCGCCAGCAGCTCGGGACACGAGATGGGCACAGATACGCAGTATTTT. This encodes CASSSGHEMGTDTQYF.

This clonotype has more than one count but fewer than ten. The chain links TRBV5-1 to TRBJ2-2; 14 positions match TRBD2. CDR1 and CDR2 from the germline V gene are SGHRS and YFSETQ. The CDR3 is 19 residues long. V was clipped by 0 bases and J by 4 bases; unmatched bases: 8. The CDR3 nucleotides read TGCGCCAGCAGCTTGGAGCCGACTAGCGGGGGGGCGCTCACCGGGGAGCTGTTTTTT. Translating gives CASSLEPTSGGALTGELFF. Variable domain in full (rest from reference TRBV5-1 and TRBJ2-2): KAGVTQTPRYLIKTRGQQVTLSCSPISGHRSVSWYQQTPGQGLQFLFEYFSETQRNKGNFPGRFSGRQFSNSRSEMNVSTLELGDSALYLCASSLEPTSGGALTGELFFGEGSRLTVL.

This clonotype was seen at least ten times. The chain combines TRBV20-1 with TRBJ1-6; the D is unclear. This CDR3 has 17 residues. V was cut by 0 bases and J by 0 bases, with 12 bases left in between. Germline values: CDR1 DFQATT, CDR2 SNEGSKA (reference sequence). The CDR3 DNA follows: TGCAGTGCTAGAGATTCAGAACTGAGCTCCTATAATTCACCCCTCCACTTT. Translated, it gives CSARDSELSSYNSPLHF.

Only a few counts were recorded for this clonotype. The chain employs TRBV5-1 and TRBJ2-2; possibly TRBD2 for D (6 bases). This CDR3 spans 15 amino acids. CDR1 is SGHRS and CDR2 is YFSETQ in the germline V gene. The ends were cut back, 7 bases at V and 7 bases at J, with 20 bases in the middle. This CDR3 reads CASSENGVRGGELFF. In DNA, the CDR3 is TGCGCCAGCTCCGAGAACGGGGTGCGGGGCGGGGAGCTGTTTTTT.

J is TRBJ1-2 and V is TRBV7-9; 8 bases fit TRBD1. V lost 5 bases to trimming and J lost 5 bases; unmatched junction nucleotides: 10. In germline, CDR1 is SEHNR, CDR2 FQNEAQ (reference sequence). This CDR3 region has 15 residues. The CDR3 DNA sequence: TGTGCCAGCAGCCTCGAACAGGGGGTGAATTATGGCTACACCTTC. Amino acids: CASSLEQGVNYGYTF.

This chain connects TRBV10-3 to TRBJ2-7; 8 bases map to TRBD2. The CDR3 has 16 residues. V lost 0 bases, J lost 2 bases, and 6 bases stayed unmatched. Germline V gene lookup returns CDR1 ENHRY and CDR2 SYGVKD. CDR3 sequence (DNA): TGTGCCATCAGTGAGTCTTTAGCGGGGAATACCTACGAGCAGTACTTC. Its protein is CAISESLAGNTYEQYF.

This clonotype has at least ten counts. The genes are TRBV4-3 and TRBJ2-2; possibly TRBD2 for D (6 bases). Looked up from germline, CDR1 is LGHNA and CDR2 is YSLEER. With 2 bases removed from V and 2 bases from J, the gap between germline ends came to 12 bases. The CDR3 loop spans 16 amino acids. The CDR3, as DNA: TGCGCCAGCAGCCAAATTTCGGCGGGAAACACCGGGGAGCTGTTTTTT. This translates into CASSQISAGNTGELFF.

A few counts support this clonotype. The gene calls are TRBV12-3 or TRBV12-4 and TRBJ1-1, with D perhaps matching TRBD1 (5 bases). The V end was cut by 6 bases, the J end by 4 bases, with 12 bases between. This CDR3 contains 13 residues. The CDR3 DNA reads TGTGCCAGCAGCCACCGGGGGGGCACTGAAGCTTTCTTT. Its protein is CASSHRGGTEAFF.

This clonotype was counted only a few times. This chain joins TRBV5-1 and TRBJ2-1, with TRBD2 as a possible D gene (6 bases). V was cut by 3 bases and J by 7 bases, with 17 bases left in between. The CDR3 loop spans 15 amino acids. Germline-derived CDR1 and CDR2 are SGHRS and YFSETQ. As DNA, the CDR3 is TGCGCCAGCAGCTGGCCCCGGGACTTTTTAAATGAGCAGTTCTTC. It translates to CASSWPRDFLNEQFF.

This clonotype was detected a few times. CDR3 amino acids: CASSFASAISTDTQYF. The CDR3 DNA sequence: TGTGCCAGCAGCTTTGCTAGCGCTATTAGCACAGATACGCAGTATTTT. The rearrangement links TRBV7-2 to TRBJ2-3, with TRBD2 as a possible D gene (6 bases). CDR3 size: 16 residues. Germline assignment: CDR1 SGHTA and CDR2 FQGNSA. Trimming removed 3 bases from V and 0 bases from J, with 13 bases in between.

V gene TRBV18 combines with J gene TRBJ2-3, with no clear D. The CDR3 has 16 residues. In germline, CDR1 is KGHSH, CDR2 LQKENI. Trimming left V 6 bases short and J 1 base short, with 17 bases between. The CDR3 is CASSAPRMTGTDTQYF. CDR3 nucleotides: TGTGCCAGCTCCGCTCCTAGAATGACCGGCACAGATACGCAGTATTTT.

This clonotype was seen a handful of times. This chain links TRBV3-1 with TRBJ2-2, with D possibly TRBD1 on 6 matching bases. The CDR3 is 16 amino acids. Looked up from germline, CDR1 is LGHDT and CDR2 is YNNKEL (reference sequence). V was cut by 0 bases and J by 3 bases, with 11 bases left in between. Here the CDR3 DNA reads TGTGCCAGCAGCCAAGATTACACAGGGTACACCGGGGAGCTGTTTTTT. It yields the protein CASSQDYTGYTGELFF.

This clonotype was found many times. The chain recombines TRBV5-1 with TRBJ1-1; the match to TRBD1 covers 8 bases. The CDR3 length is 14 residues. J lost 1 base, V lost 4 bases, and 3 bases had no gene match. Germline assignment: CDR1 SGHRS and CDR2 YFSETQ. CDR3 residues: CASSDGQGNTEAFF. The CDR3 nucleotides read TGCGCCAGCAGCGACGGACAGGGGAACACTGAAGCTTTCTTT. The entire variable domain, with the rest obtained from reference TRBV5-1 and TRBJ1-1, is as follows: KAGVTQTPRYLIKTRGQQVTLSCSPISGHRSVSWYQQTPGQGLQFLFEYFSETQRNKGNFPGRFSGRQFSNSRSEMNVSTLELGDSALYLCASSDGQGNTEAFFGQGTRLTVV.

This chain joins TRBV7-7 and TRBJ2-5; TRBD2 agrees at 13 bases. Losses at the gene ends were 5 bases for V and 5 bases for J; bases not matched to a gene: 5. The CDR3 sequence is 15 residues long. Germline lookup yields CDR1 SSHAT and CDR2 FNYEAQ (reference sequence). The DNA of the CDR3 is TGTGCCAGCAGCCGCGGACTAGCGGGGGTTGAGACCCAGTACTTC. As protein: CASSRGLAGVETQYF.